A single sample gave rise to the 23 T cell receptor beta chains below, sequenced in a study of T cell repertoires in cytomegalovirus infection. TCRdb processed the reads anew with MiXCR; each CDR3 protein has one entry. This sample carries approximately 290,000 distinct CDR3 sequences, about 23% of them seen once, and the ten largest clones take 14%. Sequenced sample: PBMCs. The receptors originated from a human donor in good health (CMV status not recorded). Some clones in this sample may be carry-over from other donors' samples.

This clonotype was seen repeatedly, ten times or more. This sequence joins TRBV7-2 and TRBJ2-1, with TRBD2 matching 14 bases. The germline gives CDR1 SGHTA, CDR2 FQGNSA. The J segment lost 9 bases and the V segment lost 11 bases, leaving 9 bases of the junction unmatched. The CDR3 runs 14 residues. The CDR3 nucleotides read TGTGCCTCTTCCGGGACTAGCGGGAGTCGTGAGCAGTTCTTC. It translates to CASSGTSGSREQFF.

This clonotype was found a few times. This chain connects TRBV11-3 to TRBJ2-5; D gene unclear. The CDR3 runs to 15 residues. With 3 bases removed from V and 0 bases from J, the gap between germline ends came to 11 bases. CDR1 SGHNT and CDR2 YENEEA come from the germline V gene. The CDR3, as DNA: TGTGCCAGCAGCTTCGAGACTGGGAACCAAGAGACCCAGTACTTC. Translation: CASSFETGNQETQYF.

The chain couples TRBV7-4 to TRBJ2-3, with TRBD2 identical over 7 bases. Germline-derived CDR1 and CDR2 are SGHVT and SQSDAQ. The CDR3 contains 16 residues. V shed 7 bases, J shed 0 bases, and the junction held 10 bases outside the gene matches. CDR3 loop: CASNLGLAESTDTQYF. As DNA, the CDR3 is TGTGCCAGCAACCTCGGCCTAGCGGAAAGCACAGATACGCAGTATTTT.

This clonotype was picked up a small number of times. The V call is TRBV4-3, the J call TRBJ2-7; tentatively, D is TRBD1 (5 bases). Germline V gene data show CDR1 as LGHNA and CDR2 as YSLEER. V was cut by 0 bases and J by 0 bases, with 9 bases left in between. This CDR3 is built from 15 residues. In nucleotides, the CDR3 is TGCGCCAGCAGCCAAGATTTCAGGGCCTCCTACGAGCAGTACTTC. It codes for CASSQDFRASYEQYF.

The rearrangement uses TRBV28 and TRBJ2-1, with 7 bases aligning to TRBD1. CDR3 length equals 13 residues. Germline lookup yields CDR1 MDHEN and CDR2 SYDVKM. The junction had 6 bases not matched to a gene; V was cut back by 7 bases and J by 6 bases. The CDR3 nucleotides read TGTGCCAGCAAGACAGGGCAGGGCAATGAGCAGTTCTTC. Translating it yields CASKTGQGNEQFF.

This clonotype is labeled as medium-sized. This chain connects TRBV7-2 to TRBJ1-1, with D perhaps matching TRBD1 (6 bases). Trimming shortened V by 2 bases and J by 3 bases, and 13 bases separated the two germline ends. The CDR3 contains 15 residues. The germline gives CDR1 SGHTA, CDR2 FQGNSA. The CDR3 is CASSLFGGPDTEAFF. In DNA, the CDR3 is TGTGCCAGCAGCTTATTTGGGGGGCCGGACACTGAAGCTTTCTTT.

In this sample, this clonotype turned up many times. This chain uses TRBV11-2 with TRBJ2-3, with a weak D call TRBD2 (6 bases). Germline loops: CDR1 SGHAT, CDR2 FQNNGV. This CDR3 spans 15 amino acids. The V end was cut by 10 bases, the J end by 0 bases, with 17 bases between. The CDR3 DNA reads TGTGCCACCAAGTCTCTTCTAGCGAGCACAGATACGCAGTATTTT. Its translation: CATKSLLASTDTQYF. The full variable domain, rest sourced from reference TRBV11-2 and TRBJ2-3, is EAGVAQSPRYKIIEKRQSVAFWCNPISGHATLYWYQQILGQGPKLLIQFQNNGVVDDSQLPKDRFSAERLKGVDSTLKIQPAKLEDSAVYLCATKSLLASTDTQYFGPGTRLTVL.

V and J are TRBV27 and TRBJ2-2, with D unresolved. CDR1 and CDR2 from the germline V gene are MNHEY and SMNVEV (reference sequence). The length of the CDR3 is 14 residues. With 4 bases removed from V and 2 bases from J, the gap between germline ends came to 8 bases. The CDR3 nucleotides read TGTGCCAGCAGTTCCGAGACTAACACCGGGGAGCTGTTTTTT. Protein product: CASSSETNTGELFF.

This clonotype appeared a few times. The gene calls are TRBV7-4 and TRBJ2-1; D is unclear. CDR1 and CDR2 (germline): SGHVT, SQSDAQ. V was pared by 3 bases and J by 6 bases, with 6 bases between. CDR3 length: 12 residues. Here the CDR3 reads CASSFTANEQFF. The CDR3 region has the DNA TGTGCCAGCAGCTTTACGGCCAATGAGCAGTTCTTC. Using reference TRBV7-4 and TRBJ2-1 for the parts outside the CDR3, the full variable domain is GAGVSQSPRYKVAKRGRDVALRCDSISGHVTLYWYRQTLGQGSEVLTYSQSDAQRDKSGRPSGRFSAERPERSVSTLKIQRTEQGDSAVYLCASSFTANEQFFGPGTRLTVL.

V gene TRBV29-1 combines with J gene TRBJ2-7; 10 positions agree with TRBD2. This CDR3 has 15 amino acids. In germline, CDR1 is SQVTM, CDR2 ANQGSEA. V gave up 4 bases and J gave up 7 bases; unmatched junction bases: 13. The CDR3: CSVGDKAGGPIEQYF. CDR3 DNA: TGCAGCGTTGGGGATAAAGCGGGAGGGCCGATTGAGCAGTACTTC.

Many counts were recorded for this clonotype. The rearrangement uses TRBV7-2 and TRBJ1-5; D call uncertain. The CDR3 length is 15 residues. V dropped 1 base and J dropped 0 bases, with 7 bases sitting between them. In germline, CDR1 is SGHTA, CDR2 FQGNSA. CDR3 region: CASSLVGNSNQPQHF. The CDR3 DNA is TGTGCCAGCAGCTTAGTGGGAAATAGCAATCAGCCCCAGCATTTT.

Only a few counts were recorded for this clonotype. V gene TRBV6-2 or TRBV6-3 combines with J gene TRBJ2-3; maybe TRBD1 (5 bases). Germline V CDR1 and CDR2: MNHEY, SVGEGT. Trimming stripped 2 bases from V and 1 base from J, with 13 bases between. The length of the CDR3 is 16 residues. CDR3 nucleotide sequence: TGTGCCAGCAGTTACAGGGGTTCGGGTCGCACAGATACGCAGTATTTT. It yields the protein CASSYRGSGRTDTQYF.

Only a few counts were recorded for this clonotype. This chain connects TRBV6-1 to TRBJ2-5, with 7 positions matching TRBD2. The CDR3 loop spans 17 amino acids. V lost 5 bases to trimming and J lost 0 bases; unmatched junction nucleotides: 12. Germline CDR1 MNHNS, CDR2 SASEGT. This CDR3 is CASSYRLTSAHQETQYF. In DNA, the CDR3 is TGTGCCAGCAGTTATCGCCTCACTAGCGCCCACCAAGAGACCCAGTACTTC.

The chain carries TRBV6-2 or TRBV6-3 and TRBJ2-1, with 12 nucleotides matching TRBD2. The V segment lost 0 bases and the J segment 8 bases; nucleotides outside the gene matches: 8. Germline V gene data show CDR1 as MNHEY and CDR2 as SVGEGT. The length of the CDR3 is 17 residues. The CDR3 DNA is TGTGCCAGCAGTTACTCGAGTCTAGCGGGAGGGGACGATGAGCAGTTCTTC. Translation gives CASSYSSLAGGDDEQFF.

The chain has TRBV19 and TRBJ2-7; tentatively, D is TRBD1 or TRBD2 (5 bases each). This CDR3 is 14 amino acids long. The V gene's germline CDR1 is LNHDA and CDR2 SQIVND (reference sequence). Trimming stripped 5 bases from V and 3 bases from J, with 14 bases between. The CDR3, as DNA: TGTGCCAGTAGTCTCCGGGACCGCCTCTACGAGCAGTACTTC. Amino acids: CASSLRDRLYEQYF.

The V call is TRBV28, the J call TRBJ2-1; the match to TRBD2 covers 10 bases. V lost 4 bases, J lost 8 bases, and 11 bases stayed unmatched. This CDR3 comprises 16 residues. Germline V gives CDR1 MDHEN, CDR2 SYDVKM. The DNA of the CDR3 is TGTGCCAGCAGTTGGGTCAAAGCGGGGGGGCGGTATGAGCAGTTCTTC. Its protein is CASSWVKAGGRYEQFF.

The sample holds many counts of this clonotype. The chain recombines TRBV7-2 with TRBJ2-3, with D possibly matching TRBD1 (6 bases). V was trimmed by 5 bases and J by 2 bases, leaving 17 bases between them. This CDR3 has 16 residues. CDR1 SGHTA and CDR2 FQGNSA come from the germline V gene. The DNA for the CDR3 is TGTGCCAGCAGCCCACAGGGTTTTATATCCACAGATACGCAGTATTTT. Its protein product is CASSPQGFISTDTQYF. Full variable domain (rest looked up from reference TRBV7-2 and TRBJ2-3): GAGVSQSPSNKVTEKGKDVELRCDPISGHTALYWYRQSLGQGLEFLIYFQGNSAPDKSGLPSDRFSAERTGGSVSTLTIQRTQQEDSAVYLCASSPQGFISTDTQYFGPGTRLTVL.

V usage is TRBV6-8 and J usage is TRBJ2-1, with TRBD2 matching 9 bases. Trimming cost V 8 bases and J 8 bases; bases outside gene matches: 13. Germline values: CDR1 MNHGY, CDR2 SAAAGT. The CDR3 consists of 15 residues. The CDR3 bases are TGTGCCAGCTACCCCCCGGGACTAGCTAGGTATGAGCAGTTCTTC. This encodes CASYPPGLARYEQFF.

This clonotype was recorded once. The chain joins TRBV5-1 to TRBJ2-1; D is ambiguous. The germline gives CDR1 SGHRS, CDR2 YFSETQ. Trimming left V 0 bases short and J 4 bases short, with 11 bases between. The CDR3 is 15 residues long. CDR3 DNA: TGCGCCAGCAGCTTGGGAGACGGACGGTACAATGAGCAGTTCTTC. It translates to CASSLGDGRYNEQFF.

A few counts support this clonotype. CDR3 sequence: CASSLGFLYEQYF. As DNA, the CDR3 is TGTGCCAGCAGCTTAGGGTTCCTCTACGAGCAGTACTTC. The chain has TRBV7-2 and TRBJ2-7; D is unresolved. Germline V gene lookup returns CDR1 SGHTA and CDR2 FQGNSA. The V gene lost 1 base and the J gene lost 3 bases, with 7 bases spanning the gap. The CDR3 has 13 amino acids.

The V gene is TRBV7-2, the J gene TRBJ1-4; 8 bases are shared with TRBD1. CDR1 and CDR2 from the germline V gene are SGHTA and FQGNSA. Germline trimming cut 2 bases from V and 5 bases from J; bases unmatched to any gene: 1. This CDR3 is 14 amino acids long. CDR3 region: CASSLRTGNEKLFF. CDR3 coding DNA: TGTGCCAGCAGCTTAAGGACAGGGAATGAAAAACTGTTTTTT.

This clonotype was recorded a few times. The genes are TRBV20-1 and TRBJ1-5; D possibly corresponds to TRBD1 (5 bases). The CDR3 spans 12 residues. CDR1 and CDR2 (germline): DFQATT, SNEGSKA (reference sequence). For the CDR3, the DNA is TGCAGGTCAGGGTCAGGCAATCAGCCCCAGCATTTT. Translation gives CRSGSGNQPQHF.

This clonotype has just a few counts. The CDR3 loop reads CAIRGLGGATQYF. CDR3 sequence (DNA): TGTGCCATCAGGGGTTTGGGGGGAGCGACCCAGTACTTC. The rearrangement joins TRBV10-3 to TRBJ2-5; D perhaps matches TRBD2 (6 bases). V gave up 6 bases and J gave up 7 bases, with 15 bases separating them. The CDR3 extends over 13 amino acids. CDR1 ENHRY and CDR2 SYGVKD come from the germline V gene.